These 9 T cell receptor beta chains came from one sample sequenced in a study of Graves' ophthalmopathy and Graves' hyperthyroidism. Amplification of TCR beta CDR3 regions used RNA transcripts. HTBI primers served in a first-round RT-PCR, which a second-round multiplex PCR followed. One entry per CDR3 protein results from TCRdb running MiXCR on the multiplex PCR reads. Altogether a few hundred thousand distinct CDR3 sequences are present, less than 45% being singletons, with the ten largest covering over 3.5%. Source material: peripheral blood or thyroid tissue (not recorded which). The receptors originated from an adult man with Graves' hyperthyroidism.

This clonotype was detected only once. The conserved final phenylalanine or tryptophan is absent from the CDR3, which likely points to a read error. It is unclear where the CDR3 begins or ends on the DNA, so no DNA is shown, and the CDR3 is as TCRdb lists it. The chain is built from TRBV20-1 and TRBJ2-5; the table's D call of TRBD2 was not tested on the DNA. 15 amino acids form the CDR3, both terminal residues included. CDR1 and CDR2 from the germline V gene are DFQATT and SNEGSKA (reference sequence). CDR3 sequence: CSARGGGRAQETRYY.

This clonotype was recorded at least ten times. The V call is TRBV12-3 or TRBV12-4, the J call TRBJ1-4, with D tentatively TRBD1 (5 bases). The V end lost 3 bases, the J end lost 2 bases, and 10 bases lay between the germline ends. The CDR3 contains 15 residues. The CDR3 coding sequence is TGTGCCAGCAGTTTTGGGGGTTCCACTAATGAAAAACTGTTTTTT. Amino acid sequence: CASSFGGSTNEKLFF.

This clonotype has ten or more counts. The CDR3 region has the DNA TGTGCCAGCAGTACCCGGGCCTCGGGCTATGGCTACACCTTC. Amino acids: CASSTRASGYGYTF. The chain combines TRBV12-3 or TRBV12-4 with TRBJ1-2; D remains unclear. The CDR3 spans 14 residues. Trimming shortened V by 5 bases and J by 4 bases, and 14 bases separated the two germline ends.

This clonotype came up many times. V usage is TRBV7-2 and J usage is TRBJ1-5, with D perhaps TRBD1 (5 bases). CDR1 and CDR2 (germline): SGHTA, FQGNSA. This CDR3 has 13 residues. V lost 5 bases and J lost 4, with 9 bases in between. Here the CDR3 reads CASSKWGNQPQHF. The DNA for the CDR3 is TGTGCCAGCAGCAAATGGGGGAATCAGCCCCAGCATTTT.

The chain combines TRBV28 with TRBJ2-5; unclear D gene. The ends were cut back, 5 bases at V and 7 bases at J, with 11 bases in the middle. Germline V CDR1 and CDR2: MDHEN, SYDVKM. The CDR3 loop spans 12 amino acids. This CDR3 is CASSPSDGTQYF. DNA for the CDR3: TGTGCCAGCAGTCCCTCGGACGGGACCCAGTACTTC.

This clonotype was counted at least ten times. The CDR3, as DNA: TGTGCCAGCAGCTTAAAAGGTTCCAATCAGCCCCAGCATTTT. Its translation is CASSLKGSNQPQHF. This chain joins TRBV13 and TRBJ1-5; D not certain. This CDR3 contains 14 residues. Trimming pared 2 bases from V and 3 bases from J, leaving 8 bases between. CDR1 PRHDT and CDR2 FYEKMQ come from the germline V gene (reference sequence).

The chain is built from TRBV2 and TRBJ2-1; 11 bases fit TRBD2. Germline V gene data show CDR1 as SNHLY and CDR2 as FYNNEI. CDR3 length: 15 amino acids. Trimming at V came to 6 bases and at J to 6 bases, leaving 7 bases not matched to a gene. CDR3 amino acids: CASRVAGGPSNEQFF. CDR3 sequence (DNA): TGTGCCAGCAGGGTAGCGGGGGGGCCTTCCAATGAGCAGTTCTTC.

The chain is built from TRBV29-1 and TRBJ1-2; 9 nucleotides line up with TRBD1. The CDR3 runs 13 residues. V trimming: 4 bases; J trimming: 3 bases; junction bases outside the gene matches: 3. Germline V gene sequence: CDR1 SQVTM, CDR2 ANQGSEA. CDR3 protein: CSVGDREDYGYTF. The CDR3 DNA sequence: TGCAGCGTTGGGGACAGGGAAGACTATGGCTACACCTTC.

There are many counts of this clonotype. This chain uses TRBV29-1 with TRBJ2-7; TRBD2 matches 10 bases. From germline, CDR1 is SQVTM and CDR2 ANQGSEA. The CDR3 is 13 residues long. Trimming at V came to 4 bases and at J to 2 bases, leaving 2 bases not matched to a gene. The CDR3 bases are TGCAGCGTTGGGACTAGCGGTCCCTACGAGCAGTACTTC. It is translated as CSVGTSGPYEQYF.